The next 21 T cell receptor beta chains were all read from a single sample in a study of molecular identifiers for immune sequencing clone quantification. MiXCR, applied by TCRdb to the PCR reads, yields one record per CDR3 protein. Of nearly 650,000 distinct CDR3 sequences listed, roughly 25% are singletons. Sequenced input: naive CD8+ T cells from blood, with Jurkat cell RNA spiked in. The subset denotes: FACS-sorted CD8+CD4-CCR7+CD45RA+ naive T cells. The source is a human donor in good health. Some libraries in this study had Jurkat cell RNA spiked in.

This clonotype was counted between two and nine times. The J gene is TRBJ2-5, the V gene TRBV7-9, with 8 bases aligning to TRBD1. Germline V gives CDR1 SEHNR, CDR2 FQNEAQ (reference sequence). The CDR3 is 13 residues long. The junction had 2 bases not matched to a gene; V was cut back by 4 bases and J by 4 bases. The CDR3 sequence is CASSWTGIETQYF. The CDR3 nucleotides read TGTGCCAGCAGCTGGACAGGGATAGAGACCCAGTACTTC.

In its sample, this clonotype was seen many times. The J gene is TRBJ2-7, the V gene TRBV5-6; D is ambiguous. This CDR3 region has 15 residues. The germline CDR1 and CDR2 sequences are SGHDT and YYEEEE. Trimming took 0 bases from V and 0 from J, leaving 10 bases between them. The chain's CDR3 is CASSLVRSDSYEQYF. DNA for the CDR3: TGTGCCAGCAGCTTGGTTCGCAGCGACTCCTACGAGCAGTACTTC.

This clonotype appeared many times. V usage is TRBV30 and J usage is TRBJ2-6; D ambiguous. The CDR3 extends over 13 amino acids. Trimming took off 4 bases at V and 2 bases at J, with 6 bases between the two ends. Germline V gives CDR1 GTSNPN, CDR2 SVGIG (reference sequence). CDR3: CAWTLAGANVLTF. The CDR3 nucleotides are TGTGCCTGGACTTTGGCTGGGGCCAACGTCCTGACTTTC.

At least ten counts were recorded for this clonotype. The chain joins TRBV19 to TRBJ2-7; D is possibly TRBD1 or TRBD2 (5 bases each). The CDR3 covers 16 residues. Trimming took 6 bases from V and 2 from J, leaving 20 bases between them. CDR1 is LNHDA and CDR2 is SQIVND in the germline V gene (reference sequence). In DNA form, the CDR3 reads TGTGCCAGTAGGAAACACGGGGACGCGGGCACCTACGAGCAGTACTTC. It is translated as CASRKHGDAGTYEQYF.

This clonotype was seen many times. The chain uses TRBV5-6 and TRBJ1-5, with TRBD1 matching 7 bases. The CDR3 covers 16 residues. V trimming: 4 bases; J trimming: 0 bases; junction bases outside the gene matches: 7. Germline CDR1 is SGHDT and CDR2 is YYEEEE. The CDR3 here is CASSRQGLNSNQPQHF. DNA for the CDR3: TGTGCCAGCAGCCGACAGGGCCTCAATAGCAATCAGCCCCAGCATTTT.

This clonotype was seen at least ten times. V gene TRBV6-6 combines with J gene TRBJ2-1; D remains unclear. Germline V gene sequence: CDR1 MNHNY, CDR2 SVGAGI (reference sequence). The CDR3 has 14 residues. With 4 bases removed from V and 9 bases from J, the gap between germline ends came to 16 bases. In nucleotides, the CDR3 is TGTGCCAGCAGTTCAGCGATAGCAGGTGTTGAGCAGTTCTTC. It yields the protein CASSSAIAGVEQFF.

This clonotype was recorded many times. V usage is TRBV27 and J usage is TRBJ2-7, with unresolved D. Germline V gene sequence: CDR1 MNHEY, CDR2 SMNVEV (reference sequence). The CDR3 covers 13 residues. V was pared by 6 bases and J by 2 bases, with 11 bases between. The CDR3 DNA sequence: TGTGCCAGCAGCCTAAGAAGAACCTACGAGCAGTACTTC. It is translated as CASSLRRTYEQYF.

The DNA of the CDR3 is TGTGCCAGCAGACCAGGGGTGATGCGCAATCAGCCCCAGCATTTT. Translating it yields CASRPGVMRNQPQHF. The chain links TRBV6-5 to TRBJ1-5, with D possibly TRBD1 on 6 matching bases. The CDR3 covers 15 residues. V was cut by 6 bases and J by 2 bases, with 14 bases left in between. Per the germline V gene, CDR1 is MNHEY and CDR2 is SVGAGI.

The chain carries TRBV7-9 and TRBJ2-5; D is ambiguous. CDR3 length: 15 amino acids. Germline lookup yields CDR1 SEHNR and CDR2 FQNEAQ (reference sequence). The ends were cut back, 1 base at V and 2 bases at J, with 11 bases in the middle. CDR3 residues: CASSLVRDEQETQYF. CDR3 nucleotide sequence: TGTGCCAGCAGCTTAGTTCGAGACGAGCAAGAGACCCAGTACTTC. Full variable domain (missing parts from reference TRBV7-9 and TRBJ2-5): DTGVSQNPRHKITKRGQNVTFRCDPISEHNRLYWYRQTLGQGPEFLTYFQNEAQLEKSRLLSDRFSAERPKGSFSTLEIQRTEQGDSAMYLCASSLVRDEQETQYFGPGTRLLVL.

This clonotype was counted a single time. This may be a read error: a much more frequent sequence differs by one nucleotide. The chain is built from TRBV24-1 and TRBJ2-2; possibly TRBD2 for D (5 bases). CDR3 size: 14 residues. CDR1 and CDR2 (germline): KGHDR, SFDVKD. CDR3: CATSDLQSAGELLF. CDR3 in DNA: TGTGCCACCAGTGATTTGCAGAGTGCCGGGGAGCTGCTTTTT.

The gene calls are TRBV4-1 and TRBJ2-3, with TRBD2 identical over 10 bases. V lost 3 bases, J lost 5 bases, and 2 bases stayed unmatched. The CDR3 loop spans 14 amino acids. CDR1 is MGHRA, CDR2 YSYEKL, per germline. The CDR3 is CASSHSGGEDTQYF. As DNA, the CDR3 is TGCGCCAGCAGCCACAGCGGGGGGGAAGATACGCAGTATTTT.

This clonotype was recorded a few times. The chain carries TRBV6-2 or TRBV6-3 and TRBJ2-3, with a tentative D call TRBD2 (6 bases). The V end was cut by 2 bases, the J end by 3 bases, with 18 bases between. The CDR3 spans 17 residues. Germline V gene lookup returns CDR1 MNHEY and CDR2 SVGEGT. The CDR3: CASSYRTTLSRTDTQYF. The CDR3 DNA sequence: TGTGCCAGCAGTTACAGGACTACCCTATCTAGGACAGATACGCAGTATTTT.

In the case of this clonotype: A much larger clone lies one base from this, so it may be a read error. The chain has TRBV12-3 or TRBV12-4 and TRBJ1-6; perhaps TRBD1 as D (5 bases). There are 15 residues in the CDR3. Here the CDR3 DNA reads TGTACCAGCAGCCTCGGGGACGGGCCGTTATCACCCCTCCACTTT. Its protein is CTSSLGDGPLSPLHF.

This clonotype has at least ten counts. The chain links TRBV9 to TRBJ1-5; D unresolved. The V gene lost 4 bases and the J gene lost 5 bases, with 16 bases spanning the gap. Germline V gene data show CDR1 as SGDLS and CDR2 as YYNGEE. This CDR3 has 15 residues. For the CDR3, the DNA is TGTGCCAGCAGCAGCGGGCAGGCCCGCGATCAGCCCCAGCATTTT. Translating it yields CASSSGQARDQPQHF.

Only a few counts were recorded for this clonotype. This may arise from a read error, as a much more abundant clone is one base away. The V gene is TRBV25-1, the J gene TRBJ2-7, with no clear D. The CDR3 spans 15 residues. CDR1 is MGHDK, CDR2 SYGVNS, per germline. The chain's CDR3 is CASSDPWADSYGQYF. For the CDR3, the DNA is TGTGCCAGCAGTGATCCGTGGGCTGATTCCTACGGGCAGTACTTC.

This sequence joins TRBV7-6 and TRBJ2-7; TRBD1 agrees at 8 bases. V trimming: 5 bases; J trimming: 4 bases; junction bases outside the gene matches: 10. The CDR3 is 15 residues long. The germline V gene has CDR1 SGHVS and CDR2 FNYEAQ. This CDR3 is CASSQDRARFYEQYF. In nucleotides, the CDR3 is TGTGCCAGCAGCCAGGACAGGGCCCGATTTTACGAGCAGTACTTC.

This clonotype was seen repeatedly, ten times or more. J is TRBJ1-2 and V is TRBV29-1; D is possibly TRBD1 (6 bases). Germline CDR1 is SQVTM and CDR2 is ANQGSEA. V was cut by 0 bases and J by 4 bases, with 12 bases left in between. The CDR3 is 14 amino acids. The CDR3 loop is CSVEDLGAAYGYTF. The CDR3 region has the DNA TGCAGCGTTGAAGATCTGGGGGCAGCCTATGGCTACACCTTC.

In regard to this clonotype: Relative to the germline gene, one junction end is altered; a read error may explain this. This chain uses TRBV18 with TRBJ2-7, with a tentative D call TRBD1 (5 bases). CDR1 and CDR2 (germline): KGHSH, LQKENI. The CDR3 is made up of 14 amino acids. The CDR3 reads CASSHEGATYGQYF. The CDR3 DNA reads TGTGCCAGCTCACACGAAGGGGCGACCTACGGGCAGTACTTC.

This rearrangement joins TRBV3-1 to TRBJ1-2, with D possibly matching TRBD1 (6 bases). Deletions cut 2 bases from V and 3 bases from J, with 22 bases between. CDR1 is LGHDT, CDR2 YNNKEL, per germline (reference sequence). CDR3 length: 18 amino acids. CDR3 sequence reads: CASSQSWPARGWDYGYTF. The CDR3 nucleotides are TGTGCCAGCAGCCAAAGTTGGCCGGCGAGGGGGTGGGACTATGGCTACACCTTC. Full variable domain (remainder filled in from reference TRBV3-1 and TRBJ1-2): DTAVSQTPKYLVTQMGNDKSIKCEQNLGHDTMYWYKQDSKKFLKIMFSYNNKELIINETVPNRFSPKSPDKAHLNLHINSLELGDSAVYFCASSQSWPARGWDYGYTFGSGTRLTVV.

In regard to this clonotype: Compared with germline, one end of the junction differs, possibly owing to a read error. The chain employs TRBV2 and TRBJ1-1; D is perhaps TRBD1 (6 bases). Germline loops: CDR1 SNHLY, CDR2 FYNNEI. CDR3 size: 14 residues. The CDR3 DNA is TGTGCCAGCAGAGGGACATCGTCTGGGACTGACGCTTTCTTT. Translating it yields CASRGTSSGTDAFF.

Many counts were recorded for this clonotype. The rearrangement uses TRBV29-1 and TRBJ2-2; D perhaps matches TRBD1 (6 bases). The CDR3 sequence is 14 residues long. Trimming shortened V by 3 bases and J by 1 base, and 9 bases separated the two germline ends. Looked up from germline, CDR1 is SQVTM and CDR2 is ANQGSEA. Here the CDR3 DNA reads TGCAGCGTTGATGGCAGGGGGAACACCGGGGAGCTGTTTTTT. Its protein product is CSVDGRGNTGELFF.